The 2 T cell receptor beta chains in this list originate from one sample, sequenced in a study of CD4 T cells in relation to SARS-CoV-2 and coronaviruses. CD4+ T cells from unexposed donors were obtained before the COVID-19 pandemic (2011-2018). Isolation of CD4+ T cells took place after approximately 11 days in culture. These receptors' antigens are unknown. Here immunoSEQ multiplex PCR was the method, and the copy in TCRdb shows in-frame clones only, minus some. The repertoire holds 25,000 to 35,000 clones, with around three quarters as singletons. Sequenced input: CD4+ T cells from PBMCs, cultured in vitro. All receptors derive from a human donor in good health.

The V and J genes are TRBV7-8 and TRBJ1-5; the D is unclear. V was cut by 1 base and J by 4 bases, with 11 bases left in between. The CDR3 runs 15 residues. Per the germline V gene, CDR1 is SGHVS and CDR2 is FQNEAQ. This CDR3 is CASSLGLYLNQPQHF. The DNA of the CDR3 is TGTGCCAGCAGCTTAGGGTTGTACTTAAATCAGCCCCAGCATTTT. Together with reference TRBV7-8 and TRBJ1-5, the CDR3 gives the full variable domain: GAGVSQSPRYKVAKRGQDVALRCDPISGHVSLFWYQQALGQGPEFLTYFQNEAQLDKSGLPSDRFFAERPEGSVSTLKIQRTQQEDSAVYLCASSLGLYLNQPQHFGDGTRLSIL.

The CDR3 DNA follows: TGTGCCAGCAGCCCCTACAGGGACACCGGGGAGCTGTTTTTT. Its protein product is CASSPYRDTGELFF. This chain joins TRBV7-3 and TRBJ2-2, with D perhaps matching TRBD1 (6 bases). The CDR3 consists of 14 residues. V was pared by 5 bases and J by 3 bases, with 10 bases between. Germline CDR1 is SGHTA and CDR2 is FQGTGA. Filled out from reference TRBV7-3 and TRBJ2-2, the complete variable domain reads GAGVSQTPSNKVTEKGKYVELRCDPISGHTALYWYRQSLGQGPEFLIYFQGTGAADDSGLPNDRFFAVRPEGSVSTLKIQRTERGDSAVYLCASSPYRDTGELFFGEGSRLTVL.